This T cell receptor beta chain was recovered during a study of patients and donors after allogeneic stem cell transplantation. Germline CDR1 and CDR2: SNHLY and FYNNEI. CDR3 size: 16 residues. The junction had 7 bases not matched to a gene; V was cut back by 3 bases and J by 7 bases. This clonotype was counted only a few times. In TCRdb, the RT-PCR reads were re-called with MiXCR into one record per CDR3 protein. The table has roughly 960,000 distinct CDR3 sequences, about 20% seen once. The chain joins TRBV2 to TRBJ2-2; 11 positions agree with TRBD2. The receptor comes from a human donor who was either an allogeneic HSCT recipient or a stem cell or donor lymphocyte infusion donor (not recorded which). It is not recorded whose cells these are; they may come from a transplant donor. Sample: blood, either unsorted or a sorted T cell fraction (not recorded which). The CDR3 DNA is TGTGCCAGCAGTGATTTAGCGGGAGGGCGTCTCGGGGAGCTGTTTTTT. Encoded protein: CASSDLAGGRLGELFF.